This record concerns one T cell receptor beta chain sequence. These data originate in a study of blood T cell repertoires in COVID-19. Overall study context: There were acute and convalescent COVID-19 samples, and they came from the United States, Italy and Spain. The cDNA or gDNA used as material had been derived from T cells, B-cell-depleted T cells, or PBMCs.

Clones were sequenced by immunoSEQ multiplex PCR, and TCRdb holds only the in-frame ones, with some missing. Among 150,000 or so clones, roughly 85% were seen once, and the ten largest hold less than 5.5%. The CDR3 spans 14 residues. The germline V gene encodes CDR1 KGHSH and CDR2 LQKENI. The germline V and J ends were trimmed by 0 bases and 2 bases, with 8 bases remaining between them. This TCR was recovered from a human donor in a cohort sampled during active COVID-19. The sequenced sample consisted of peripheral blood. This rearrangement joins TRBV18 to TRBJ2-7; maybe TRBD1 (5 bases). CDR3 in DNA: TGTGCCAGCTCACCACCCCGACAGCCCTACGAGCAGTACTTC. This gives the protein CASSPPRQPYEQYF.